This entry lists 22 T cell receptor beta chains sequenced from one sample in a study of OX40 agonist ivuxolimab in advanced cancers. Only in-frame clones appear in the TCRdb table, and some are missing; sequencing was by immunoSEQ multiplex PCR. The sample lists over 80,000 clones, just over 90% occurring once. Sequenced material: CD4+ or CD8+ T cells sorted from blood, taken in a trial of the OX40 agonist ivuxolimab. The receptors stem from an adult with an advanced solid tumor such as melanoma, head and neck, liver or kidney cancer.

The CDR3 nucleotides are TGTGCCAGCAGCCCCGGGACGGCCCTTGACGAGCAGTACTTC. Residues: CASSPGTALDEQYF. The chain has TRBV7-7 and TRBJ2-7; either TRBD1 or TRBD2 may supply D (5 bases each). The CDR3 spans 14 residues. Between the trimmed V and J ends, which lost 5 bases and 5 bases, there was a span of 16 bases. Germline CDR1 reads SSHAT; CDR2 reads FNYEAQ (reference sequence). The full variable domain, rest sourced from reference TRBV7-7 and TRBJ2-7, is GAGVSQSPRYKVTKRGQDVTLRCDPISSHATLYWYQQALGQGPEFLTYFNYEAQPDKSGLPSDRFSAERPEGSISTLTIQRTEQRDSAMYRCASSPGTALDEQYFGPGTRLTVT.

J is TRBJ2-7 and V is TRBV9; unclear D gene. This CDR3 is 14 amino acids long. V was shortened by 4 bases and J by 4 bases, with 15 bases between the two germline ends. From germline, CDR1 is SGDLS and CDR2 YYNGEE. CDR3 in DNA: TGTGCCAGCAGCCCCGGGCCGCCAGGATACGAGCAGTACTTC. As protein: CASSPGPPGYEQYF.

The chain uses TRBV4-2 and TRBJ1-3; D gene uncertain. The CDR3 has 15 amino acids. With 0 bases removed from V and 3 bases from J, the gap between germline ends came to 9 bases. Looked up from germline, CDR1 is LGHNA and CDR2 is YNFKEQ. The DNA for the CDR3 is TGTGCCAGCAGCCAAGATCAGCGGATTGGAAACACCATATATTTT. This codes for CASSQDQRIGNTIYF.

The J gene is TRBJ2-1, the V gene TRBV11-2, with a tentative D call TRBD2 (6 bases). V lost 0 bases and J 7 bases, leaving 7 bases between the germline ends. Per germline, CDR1 SGHAT and CDR2 FQNNGV. This CDR3 spans 13 amino acids. The CDR3: CASSLDRENEQFF. In DNA form, the CDR3 reads TGTGCCAGCAGCTTAGATCGGGAGAATGAGCAGTTCTTC.

The chain couples TRBV2 to TRBJ2-2; 8 bases fit TRBD2. The V gene's germline CDR1 is SNHLY and CDR2 FYNNEI. CDR3 length: 16 residues. J lost 1 base, V lost 3 bases, and 4 bases had no gene match. CDR3 bases: TGTGCCAGCAGTGACTCGGGGGGGCGGAACACCGGGGAGCTGTTTTTT. Translation gives CASSDSGGRNTGELFF.

The chain is built from TRBV5-1 and TRBJ1-1; no clear D. The CDR3 consists of 13 residues. Germline V gene sequence: CDR1 SGHRS, CDR2 YFSETQ. V was shortened by 2 bases and J by 4 bases, with 9 bases between the two germline ends. The CDR3: CASSFEGSTEAFF. CDR3 sequence (DNA): TGCGCCAGCAGCTTTGAGGGATCCACTGAAGCTTTCTTT.

The chain is built from TRBV7-3 and TRBJ2-3; 12 bases are a match to TRBD2. The CDR3 contains 15 residues. The J segment lost 2 bases and the V segment lost 5 bases, leaving 2 bases of the junction unmatched. The germline gives CDR1 SGHTA, CDR2 FQGTGA. The CDR3 coding sequence is TGTGCCAGCAGCCGACTAGCGGGGGTCACAGATACGCAGTATTTT. As protein: CASSRLAGVTDTQYF.

The chain combines TRBV6-5 with TRBJ1-1, with TRBD1 matching 10 bases. This CDR3 has 14 residues. The germline V gene encodes CDR1 MNHEY and CDR2 SVGAGI. Trimming cost V 6 bases and J 4 bases; bases outside gene matches: 5. The DNA for the CDR3 is TGTGCCAGCAGCAGGGACAGGGGCGGCACTGAAGCTTTCTTT. Its translation: CASSRDRGGTEAFF.

This chain uses TRBV6-1 with TRBJ2-3; TRBD1 aligns across 7 bases. Trimming removed 4 bases from V and 4 bases from J; junction bases left unmatched: 2. Germline CDR1 MNHNS, CDR2 SASEGT. The CDR3 runs 13 residues. The CDR3 loop reads CASSGQGPDTQYF. CDR3 DNA: TGTGCCAGCAGTGGACAGGGCCCAGATACGCAGTATTTT.

The genes are TRBV28 and TRBJ2-3; 8 positions match TRBD1. Germline CDR1 MDHEN, CDR2 SYDVKM. J gave up 1 base and V 3 bases, and 6 bases lay outside the gene matches. This CDR3 region has 16 residues. Here the CDR3 reads CASSFWQGAGTDTQYF. The CDR3 DNA reads as TGTGCCAGCAGTTTTTGGCAGGGGGCGGGCACAGATACGCAGTATTTT.

CDR3 in DNA: TGTGCCAGCAGCCAACAAAGGAGCTCTGGGGCCAACGTCCTGACTTTC. Translating it yields CASSQQRSSGANVLTF. V gene TRBV7-8 combines with J gene TRBJ2-6, with no clear D. The ends were cut back, 5 bases at V and 0 bases at J, with 11 bases in the middle. The CDR3 length is 16 residues. Looked up from germline, CDR1 is SGHVS and CDR2 is FQNEAQ.

The chain employs TRBV19 and TRBJ1-5; D is possibly TRBD1 (6 bases). CDR3 length equals 13 residues. Between the trimmed V and J ends, which lost 2 bases and 7 bases, there was a span of 9 bases. The germline V gene encodes CDR1 LNHDA and CDR2 SQIVND (reference sequence). As DNA, the CDR3 is TGTGCCAGTAGTATAAACGGGGGCCAGCCCCAGCATTTT. Translation gives CASSINGGQPQHF.

V is TRBV6-1 and J is TRBJ2-3; 8 bases match TRBD1. From germline, CDR1 is MNHNS and CDR2 SASEGT. CDR3 length: 15 amino acids. V gave up 3 bases and J gave up 7 bases; unmatched junction bases: 9. The CDR3, as DNA: TGTGCCAGCAGTGAGAGGACAGGGAGCACGAATACGCAGTATTTT. Protein sequence: CASSERTGSTNTQYF.

This chain uses TRBV2 with TRBJ2-7; TRBD2 matches at 12 bases. The CDR3 runs to 17 residues. Per germline, CDR1 SNHLY and CDR2 FYNNEI. V trimming: 5 bases; J trimming: 0 bases; junction bases outside the gene matches: 8. CDR3 loop: CASSPLAGGRSSYEQYF. CDR3 in DNA: TGTGCCAGCAGTCCACTAGCGGGAGGAAGGAGCTCCTACGAGCAGTACTTC.

The genes are TRBV5-1 and TRBJ2-5, with 11 nucleotides matching TRBD1. The ends lost 3 bases at V and 5 bases at J; junction bases unmatched: 9. This CDR3 comprises 16 residues. The germline V gene encodes CDR1 SGHRS and CDR2 YFSETQ. The CDR3, as DNA: TGCGCCAGCAGCTCAACCGGGACAGGGGGTTTTGAGACCCAGTACTTC. Protein sequence: CASSSTGTGGFETQYF.

This chain connects TRBV11-2 to TRBJ2-7; tentatively, D is TRBD1 (6 bases). Trimming cost V 3 bases and J 2 bases, with 11 bases left between them. The CDR3 has 14 amino acids. Germline-derived CDR1 and CDR2 are SGHAT and FQNNGV. DNA for the CDR3: TGTGCCAGCAGCTTTTCCGAGGGGGCCTACGAGCAGTACTTC. Amino acids: CASSFSEGAYEQYF.

On this clone: In the same sample, other DNA sequences code for this CDR3. The chain combines TRBV11-2 with TRBJ1-1; D not certain. The CDR3 length is 13 residues. V gave up 1 base and J gave up 5 bases, with 8 bases separating them. Germline loops: CDR1 SGHAT, CDR2 FQNNGV. Here the CDR3 reads CASSLVRGTEAFF. The CDR3 nucleotides read TGTGCCAGCAGCTTAGTTCGCGGGACTGAAGCTTTCTTT.

The gene calls are TRBV10-3 and TRBJ2-7; the D gene is possibly TRBD2 (7 bases). Between the trimmed V and J ends, which lost 5 bases and 0 bases, there was a span of 14 bases. This CDR3 comprises 15 residues. The germline V gene has CDR1 ENHRY and CDR2 SYGVKD. The CDR3 region is CAISQGGGSSYEQYF. CDR3 sequence (DNA): TGTGCCATCAGTCAAGGGGGGGGGAGCTCCTACGAGCAGTACTTC.

V usage is TRBV7-2 and J usage is TRBJ2-7; D gene ambiguous. This CDR3 has 14 amino acids. Trimming removed 1 base at V and 6 bases at J, with 13 bases between. The germline V gene encodes CDR1 SGHTA and CDR2 FQGNSA. This chain's CDR3 is CASSLGTGSREQYF. CDR3 nucleotide sequence: TGTGCCAGCAGCTTAGGGACCGGTTCACGCGAGCAGTACTTC.

The chain has TRBV4-1 and TRBJ1-4, with TRBD1 as a possible D gene (5 bases). V lost 4 bases and J 6 bases, leaving 15 bases between the germline ends. This CDR3 is built from 15 residues. Germline-derived CDR1 and CDR2 are MGHRA and YSYEKL. The CDR3 sequence: CASSRDDSLDEKLFF. CDR3 coding DNA: TGCGCCAGCAGCCGAGACGACAGTCTAGATGAAAAACTGTTTTTT.

The J gene is TRBJ2-3, the V gene TRBV21-1. TRBV21-1 is designated a pseudogene. The CDR3 spans 14 residues. CDR3 DNA: TGTGCCAGCAGTAGGTCCGACAGCACAGATACGCAGTATTTT. Its protein is CASSRSDSTDTQYF.

This rearrangement joins TRBV5-4 to TRBJ2-1, with 7 nucleotides matching TRBD2. The germline V gene has CDR1 SGHNT and CDR2 YYREEE (reference sequence). V shed 4 bases, J shed 6 bases, and the junction held 10 bases outside the gene matches. The CDR3 spans 15 residues. The CDR3 coding sequence is TGTGCCAGCAGCGCCCTGGGAGGGTCCGTCAATGAGCAGTTCTTC. Translation gives CASSALGGSVNEQFF.